This T cell receptor (beta chain) was profiled in a study of T cell changes during pregnancy in multiple sclerosis. The protocol was immunoSEQ multiplex PCR, while the TCRdb copy is restricted to in-frame clones and leaves out a portion. The sample lists about 130,000 clones, 95% to 98% occurring once. The germline CDR1 and CDR2 sequences are SNHLY and FYNNEI. Trimming cost V 10 bases and J 2 bases; bases outside gene matches: 5. This CDR3 region has 13 residues. V gene TRBV2 combines with J gene TRBJ2-3; 8 bases align to TRBD2. Here the sequenced sample was peripheral blood, taken after pregnancy. The TCR originated in a female donor with multiple sclerosis, enrolled in a pregnancy study. The chain's CDR3 is CAIAGQNTDTQYF. CDR3 sequence (DNA): TGTGCCATAGCGGGACAAAACACAGATACGCAGTATTTT.